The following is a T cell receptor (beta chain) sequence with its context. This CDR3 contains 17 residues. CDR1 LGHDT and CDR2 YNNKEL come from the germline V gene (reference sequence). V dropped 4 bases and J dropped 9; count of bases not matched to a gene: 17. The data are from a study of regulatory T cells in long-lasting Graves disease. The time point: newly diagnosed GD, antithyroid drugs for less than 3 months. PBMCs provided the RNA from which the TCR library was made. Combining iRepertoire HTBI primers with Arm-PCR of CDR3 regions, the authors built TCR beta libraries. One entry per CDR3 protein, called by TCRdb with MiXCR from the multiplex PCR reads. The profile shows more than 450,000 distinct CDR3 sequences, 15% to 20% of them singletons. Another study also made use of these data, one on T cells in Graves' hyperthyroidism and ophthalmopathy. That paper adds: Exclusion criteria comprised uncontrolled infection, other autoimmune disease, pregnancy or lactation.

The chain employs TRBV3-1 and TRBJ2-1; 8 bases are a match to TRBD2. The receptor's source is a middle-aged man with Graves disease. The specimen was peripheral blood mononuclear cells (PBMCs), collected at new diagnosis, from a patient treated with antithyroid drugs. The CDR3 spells CASSRDAGTRASSEQFF. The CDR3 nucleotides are TGTGCCAGCAGCCGGGATGCCGGGACTAGGGCTTCGAGTGAGCAGTTCTTC.